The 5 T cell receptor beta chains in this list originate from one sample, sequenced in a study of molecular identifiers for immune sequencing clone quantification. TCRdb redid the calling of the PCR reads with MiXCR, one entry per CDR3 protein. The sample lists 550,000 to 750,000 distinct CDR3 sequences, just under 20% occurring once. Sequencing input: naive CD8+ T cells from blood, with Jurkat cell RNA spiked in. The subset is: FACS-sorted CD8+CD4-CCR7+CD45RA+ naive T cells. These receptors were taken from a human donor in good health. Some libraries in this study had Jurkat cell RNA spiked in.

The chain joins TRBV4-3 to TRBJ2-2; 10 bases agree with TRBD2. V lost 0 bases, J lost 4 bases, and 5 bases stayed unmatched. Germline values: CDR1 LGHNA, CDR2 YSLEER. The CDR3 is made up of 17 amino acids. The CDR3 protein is CASSQDLAGVSTGELFF. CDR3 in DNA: TGCGCCAGCAGCCAAGATCTAGCGGGAGTGAGCACCGGGGAGCTGTTTTTT.

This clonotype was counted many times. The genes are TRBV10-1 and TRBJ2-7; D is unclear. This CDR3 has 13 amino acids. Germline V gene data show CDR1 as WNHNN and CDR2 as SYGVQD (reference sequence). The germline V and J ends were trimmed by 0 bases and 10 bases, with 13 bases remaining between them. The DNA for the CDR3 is TGCGCCAGCAGTGAGTCGACCCAGGATCCTCAGTACTTC. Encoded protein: CASSESTQDPQYF.

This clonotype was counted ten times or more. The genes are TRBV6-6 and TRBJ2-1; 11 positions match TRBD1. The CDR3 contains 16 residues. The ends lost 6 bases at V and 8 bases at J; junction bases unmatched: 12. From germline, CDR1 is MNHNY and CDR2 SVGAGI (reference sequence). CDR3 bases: TGTGCCAGCAGCCCATTCCGGGACAGGGGGATCCATGAGCAGTTCTTC. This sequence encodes CASSPFRDRGIHEQFF.

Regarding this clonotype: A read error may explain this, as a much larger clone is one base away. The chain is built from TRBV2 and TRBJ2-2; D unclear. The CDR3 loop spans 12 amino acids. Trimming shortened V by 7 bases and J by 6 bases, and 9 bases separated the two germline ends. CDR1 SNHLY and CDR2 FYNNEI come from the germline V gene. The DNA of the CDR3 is TGTGCCAGCAAGTACGGGCCCGGGGAGCTGTTTTTT. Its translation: CASKYGPGELFF.

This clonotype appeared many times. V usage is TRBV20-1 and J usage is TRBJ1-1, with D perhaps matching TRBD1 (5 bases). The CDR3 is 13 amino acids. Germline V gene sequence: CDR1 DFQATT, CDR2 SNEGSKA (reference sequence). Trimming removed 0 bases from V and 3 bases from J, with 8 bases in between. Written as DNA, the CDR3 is TGCAGTGCTAGAGATCGGGGGTACACTGAAGCTTTCTTT. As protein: CSARDRGYTEAFF.